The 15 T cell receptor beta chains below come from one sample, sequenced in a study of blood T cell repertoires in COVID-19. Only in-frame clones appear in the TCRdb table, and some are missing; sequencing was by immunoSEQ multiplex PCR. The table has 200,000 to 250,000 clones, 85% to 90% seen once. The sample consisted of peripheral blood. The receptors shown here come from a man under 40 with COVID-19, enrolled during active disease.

The CDR3 nucleotides are TGTGCCAGCTCACCAGGGGAGACTCGGAATTCACCCCTCCACTTT. Protein product: CASSPGETRNSPLHF. V gene TRBV18 combines with J gene TRBJ1-6; D not certain. Germline values: CDR1 KGHSH, CDR2 LQKENI. The CDR3 extends over 15 amino acids. Deletions cut 2 bases from V and 7 bases from J, with 12 bases between. Drawing the rest from reference TRBV18 and TRBJ1-6, the complete variable domain is NAGVMQNPRHLVRRRGQEARLRCSPMKGHSHVYWYRQLPEEGLKFMVYLQKENIIDESGMPKERFSAEFPKEGPSILRIQQVVRGDSAAYFCASSPGETRNSPLHFGNGTRLTVT.

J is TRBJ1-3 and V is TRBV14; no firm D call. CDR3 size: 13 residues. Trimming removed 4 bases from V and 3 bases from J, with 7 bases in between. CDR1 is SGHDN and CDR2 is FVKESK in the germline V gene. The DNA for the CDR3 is TGTGCCAGCAGCCCAGGACTTGGAAACACCATATATTTT. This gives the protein CASSPGLGNTIYF.

The CDR3 loop is CASSRGGGEKLFF. CDR3 bases: TGTGCCAGCAGCAGGGGAGGGGGTGAAAAACTGTTTTTT. This chain links TRBV12-3 or TRBV12-4 with TRBJ1-4, with D possibly being TRBD1 (6 bases). The CDR3 consists of 13 residues. Trimming took 6 bases from V and 7 from J, leaving 12 bases between them.

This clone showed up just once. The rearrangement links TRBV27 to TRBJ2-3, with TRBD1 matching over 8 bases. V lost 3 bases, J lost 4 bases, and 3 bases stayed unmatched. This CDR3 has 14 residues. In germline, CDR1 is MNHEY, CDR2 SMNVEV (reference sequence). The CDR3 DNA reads TGTGCCAGCAGTTTGACAGGGGAGGCAGATACGCAGTATTTT. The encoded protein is CASSLTGEADTQYF.

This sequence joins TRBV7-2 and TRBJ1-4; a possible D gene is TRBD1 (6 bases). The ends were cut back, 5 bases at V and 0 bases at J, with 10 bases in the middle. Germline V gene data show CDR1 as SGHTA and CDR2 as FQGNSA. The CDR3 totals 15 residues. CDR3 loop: CASSQGTPTNEKLFF. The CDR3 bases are TGTGCCAGCAGCCAAGGGACACCAACTAATGAAAAACTGTTTTTT.

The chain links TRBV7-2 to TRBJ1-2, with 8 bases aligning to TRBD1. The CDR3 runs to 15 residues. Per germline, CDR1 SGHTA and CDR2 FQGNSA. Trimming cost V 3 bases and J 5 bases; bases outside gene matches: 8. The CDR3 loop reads CASSFQGARDYGYTF. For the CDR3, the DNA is TGTGCCAGCAGCTTCCAGGGGGCGCGAGATTATGGCTACACCTTC.

CDR3 loop: CASSLDGQGVETQYF. CDR3 DNA: TGCGCCAGCAGCTTGGATGGACAGGGGGTGGAGACCCAGTACTTC. The V and J genes are TRBV5-1 and TRBJ2-5; 10 positions agree with TRBD1. CDR1 and CDR2 from the germline V gene are SGHRS and YFSETQ. V shed 0 bases, J shed 5 bases, and the junction held 4 bases outside the gene matches. The CDR3 totals 15 residues.

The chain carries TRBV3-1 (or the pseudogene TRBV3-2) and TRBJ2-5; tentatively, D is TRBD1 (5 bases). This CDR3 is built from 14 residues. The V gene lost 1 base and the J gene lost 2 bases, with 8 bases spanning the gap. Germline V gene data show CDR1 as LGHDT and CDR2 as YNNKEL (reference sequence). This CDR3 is CASSQVSGQETQYF. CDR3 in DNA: TGTGCCAGCAGCCAAGTTTCAGGGCAAGAGACCCAGTACTTC.

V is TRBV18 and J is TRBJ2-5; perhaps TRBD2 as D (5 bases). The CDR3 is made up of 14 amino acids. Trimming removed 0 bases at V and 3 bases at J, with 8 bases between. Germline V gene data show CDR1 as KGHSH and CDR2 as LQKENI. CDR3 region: CASSPPNGEETQYF. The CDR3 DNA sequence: TGTGCCAGCTCACCACCCAACGGGGAAGAGACCCAGTACTTC.

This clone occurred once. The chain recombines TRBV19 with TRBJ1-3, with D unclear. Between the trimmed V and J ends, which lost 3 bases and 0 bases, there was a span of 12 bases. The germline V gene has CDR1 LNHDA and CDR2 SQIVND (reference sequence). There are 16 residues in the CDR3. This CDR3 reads CASSILASRSGNTIYF. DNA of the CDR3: TGTGCCAGTAGTATTCTTGCCAGTCGCTCTGGAAACACCATATATTTT.

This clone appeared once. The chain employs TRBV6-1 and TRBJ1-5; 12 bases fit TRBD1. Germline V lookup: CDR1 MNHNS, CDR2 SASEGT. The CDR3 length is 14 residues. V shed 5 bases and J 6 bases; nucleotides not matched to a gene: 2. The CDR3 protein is CASSRDRGPQPQHF. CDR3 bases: TGTGCCAGCAGTCGGGACAGGGGGCCTCAGCCCCAGCATTTT.

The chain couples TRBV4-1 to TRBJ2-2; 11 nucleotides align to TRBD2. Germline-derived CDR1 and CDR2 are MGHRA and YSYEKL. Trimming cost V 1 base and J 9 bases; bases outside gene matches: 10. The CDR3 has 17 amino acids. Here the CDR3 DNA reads TGCGCCAGCAGCCAAGTAAGGCTAGCGGGAGGTGAACGGGAGCTGTTTTTT. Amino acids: CASSQVRLAGGERELFF.

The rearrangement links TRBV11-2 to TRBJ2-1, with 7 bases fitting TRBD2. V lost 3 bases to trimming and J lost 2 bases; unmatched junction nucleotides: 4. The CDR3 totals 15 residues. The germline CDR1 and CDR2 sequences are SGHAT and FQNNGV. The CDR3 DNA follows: TGTGCCAGCAGCTTTACCCGGGGGGCCTACAATGAGCAGTTCTTC. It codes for CASSFTRGAYNEQFF.

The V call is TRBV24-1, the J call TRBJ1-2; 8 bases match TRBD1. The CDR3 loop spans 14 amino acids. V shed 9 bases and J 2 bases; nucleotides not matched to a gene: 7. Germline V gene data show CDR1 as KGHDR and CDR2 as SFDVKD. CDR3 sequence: CATLAGGPNYGYTF. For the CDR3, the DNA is TGTGCCACCCTAGCAGGGGGCCCAAACTATGGCTACACCTTC.

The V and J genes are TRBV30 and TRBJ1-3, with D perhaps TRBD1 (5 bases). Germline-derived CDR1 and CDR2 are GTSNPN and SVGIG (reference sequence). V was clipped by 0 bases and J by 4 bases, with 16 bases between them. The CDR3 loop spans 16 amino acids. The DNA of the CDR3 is TGTGCCTGGAGTGTACAGTTAGGAACAGGAGGAAACACCATATATTTT. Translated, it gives CAWSVQLGTGGNTIYF.